This TCR beta chain was documented in a study of OX40 agonist ivuxolimab in advanced cancers. On the study more broadly: Age averaged approximately 60 years (range roughly 23 to 80), and roughly 80% were male.

Study-wide findings and caveats: CD8+ T cells (on average) carried more expanded clones than CD4+ T cells. CD4+ and CD8+ blood T cells expanded clonally by week 6 at 0.1 to 3.0 mg/kg.

Libraries were prepared by immunoSEQ multiplex PCR; TCRdb keeps only in-frame clonotypes and omits some of them. The profile shows 120,000 or so clones, 90% to 95% of them singletons. As concerns this clone: What it binds is not known.

This CDR3 comprises 16 residues. V dropped 5 bases and J dropped 6; count of bases not matched to a gene: 9. Germline loops: CDR1 SGHRS, CDR2 YFSETQ. The TCR sequence derives from an adult with an advanced solid tumor such as melanoma, head and neck, liver or kidney cancer. Source: CD4+ or CD8+ T cells sorted from blood, taken in a trial of the OX40 agonist ivuxolimab. V gene TRBV5-1 combines with J gene TRBJ2-1; 12 nucleotides match TRBD2. In DNA form, the CDR3 reads TGCGCCAGCAGGCTGGTCCTAGCGGGGGGGTCCAATGAGCAGTTCTTC. The encoded protein is CASRLVLAGGSNEQFF.